This is a list of T cell receptor beta chains from one sample in a study of T cells in localized non-small cell lung cancer. The assay was immunoSEQ multiplex PCR, and TCRdb's table has in-frame clones only and misses some. Among over 20,000 clones, around 93% were seen once, and the ten largest hold around 4.2%. The sequences come from peripheral blood, collected before any cancer treatment. The receptors were gathered from a female donor at least 60 years old with stage II squamous cell lung carcinoma. CDR3s include the opening cysteine and the closing phenylalanine or tryptophan. A D gene is named only where the DNA matches it firmly. Part of the rows lack a size; the others show once, few, many or a class for expanded clones.

D: NA; J: TRBJ2-3; V: TRBV7-9; size: NA; CDR3: CASSPFRTDITDTQYF; DNA: TGTGCCAGCAGCCCTTTCAGGACAGATATCACAGATACGCAGTATTTT
D: TRBD2; J: TRBJ2-5; V: TRBV7-2; size: once; CDR3: CASGTSGGPGETQYF; DNA: TGTGCCAGCGGGACTAGCGGGGGGCCAGGAGAGACCCAGTACTTC
D: TRBD1; J: TRBJ2-7; V: TRBV9; size: NA; CDR3: CASSSGTGDEQYF; DNA: TGTGCCAGCAGTTCCGGGACAGGTGACGAGCAGTACTTC
D: NA; J: TRBJ1-3; V: TRBV7-2; size: NA; CDR3: CASSLGPGNSGNTIYF; DNA: TGTGCCAGCAGCTTAGGTCCAGGGAACTCTGGAAACACCATATATTTT
D: NA; J: TRBJ2-5; V: TRBV14; size: NA; CDR3: CASSHSPPTRTQYF; DNA: TGTGCCAGCAGCCACTCCCCCCCCACGCGGACCCAGTACTTC
D: TRBD2; J: TRBJ2-1; V: TRBV7-9; size: NA; CDR3: CASSFKGLAGGGSYNEQFF; DNA: TGTGCCAGCAGCTTTAAAGGACTAGCGGGAGGGGGCTCCTACAATGAGCAGTTCTTC
D: NA; J: TRBJ2-5; V: TRBV4-1; size: NA; CDR3: CASSPELIQETQYF; DNA: TGCGCCAGCAGCCCCGAGCTAATCCAAGAGACCCAGTACTTC
D: NA; J: TRBJ1-5; V: TRBV2; size: NA; CDR3: CASSELGRNQPQHF; DNA: TGTGCCAGCAGTGAACTGGGCCGCAATCAGCCCCAGCATTTT
D: TRBD1; J: TRBJ2-7; V: TRBV5-1; size: NA; CDR3: CASSRTGGSYEQYF; DNA: TGCGCCAGCAGCAGGACAGGGGGCTCCTACGAGCAGTACTTC
D: NA; J: TRBJ1-6; V: TRBV7-3; size: few; CDR3: CASSSLQGSPLHF; DNA: TGTGCCAGCAGCTCCCTTCAGGGGTCACCCCTCCACTTT
D: NA; J: TRBJ2-7; V: TRBV7-9; size: once; CDR3: CASSLEAGPLSAQYF; DNA: TGTGCCAGCAGCTTAGAAGCAGGACCCCTGTCGGCGCAGTACTTC
D: NA; J: TRBJ1-5; V: TRBV18; size: NA; CDR3: CASSPGGNQPQHF; DNA: TGTGCCAGCTCACCAGGGGGCAATCAGCCCCAGCATTTT
D: NA; J: TRBJ2-5; V: TRBV28; size: NA; CDR3: CASSLIPERIQETQYF; DNA: TGTGCCAGCAGTTTAATTCCTGAGCGGATCCAAGAGACCCAGTACTTC
D: TRBD1; J: TRBJ2-5; V: TRBV30; size: NA; CDR3: CASGQGETQYF; DNA: TGTGCCTCAGGACAGGGGGAGACCCAGTACTTC
D: NA; J: TRBJ2-5; V: TRBV5-1; size: NA; CDR3: CASSLLGTQETQYF; DNA: TGCGCCAGCAGCTTGTTGGGTACCCAAGAGACCCAGTACTTC
D: NA; J: TRBJ2-6; V: TRBV7-9; size: NA; CDR3: CASSLAGPGVNSGANVLTF; DNA: TGTGCCAGCAGCTTAGCCGGGCCGGGGGTCAACTCTGGGGCCAACGTCCTGACTTTC
D: TRBD2; J: TRBJ2-5; V: TRBV4-2; size: NA; CDR3: CASSQRGGEETQYF; DNA: TGTGCCAGCAGCCAACGGGGAGGGGAAGAGACCCAGTACTTC